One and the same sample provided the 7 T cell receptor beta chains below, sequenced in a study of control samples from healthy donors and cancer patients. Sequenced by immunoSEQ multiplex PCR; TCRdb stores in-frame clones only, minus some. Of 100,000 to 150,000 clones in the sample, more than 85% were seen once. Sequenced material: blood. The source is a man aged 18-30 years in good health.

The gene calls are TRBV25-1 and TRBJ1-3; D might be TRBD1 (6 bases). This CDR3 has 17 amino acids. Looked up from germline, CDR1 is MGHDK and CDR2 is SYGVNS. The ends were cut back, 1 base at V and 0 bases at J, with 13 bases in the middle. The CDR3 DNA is TGTGCCAGCAGTGAATTGCGTGGACAGAGCTCTGGAAACACCATATATTTT. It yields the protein CASSELRGQSSGNTIYF.

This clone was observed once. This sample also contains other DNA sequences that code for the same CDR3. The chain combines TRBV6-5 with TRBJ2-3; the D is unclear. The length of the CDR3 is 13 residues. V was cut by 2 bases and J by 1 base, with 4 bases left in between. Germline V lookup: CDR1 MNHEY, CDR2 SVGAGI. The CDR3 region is CASSYPGTDTQYF. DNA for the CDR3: TGTGCCAGCAGTTACCCTGGCACAGATACGCAGTATTTT.

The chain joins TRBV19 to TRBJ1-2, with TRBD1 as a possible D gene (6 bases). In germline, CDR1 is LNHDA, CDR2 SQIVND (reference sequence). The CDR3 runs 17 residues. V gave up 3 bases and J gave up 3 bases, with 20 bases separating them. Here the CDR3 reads CASSIFRGGIFDYGYTF. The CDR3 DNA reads TGTGCCAGTAGTATCTTCAGGGGAGGAATTTTCGACTATGGCTACACCTTC.

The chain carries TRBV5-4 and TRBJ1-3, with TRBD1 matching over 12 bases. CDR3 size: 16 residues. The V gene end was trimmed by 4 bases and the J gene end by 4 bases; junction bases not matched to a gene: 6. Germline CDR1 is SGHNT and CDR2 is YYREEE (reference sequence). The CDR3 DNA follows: TGTGCCAGCAGCCTGGGACAGGGGGCAAGGGGAAACACCATATATTTT. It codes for CASSLGQGARGNTIYF.

CDR3 bases: TGTGCCAGCAGCTTAGCGGGACAGGGTTACGAGCAGTACTTC. It translates to CASSLAGQGYEQYF. The chain is built from TRBV11-2 and TRBJ2-7; 9 bases agree with TRBD1. CDR1 SGHAT and CDR2 FQNNGV come from the germline V gene. The CDR3 is 14 residues long. V gave up 1 base and J gave up 4 bases; unmatched junction bases: 2.

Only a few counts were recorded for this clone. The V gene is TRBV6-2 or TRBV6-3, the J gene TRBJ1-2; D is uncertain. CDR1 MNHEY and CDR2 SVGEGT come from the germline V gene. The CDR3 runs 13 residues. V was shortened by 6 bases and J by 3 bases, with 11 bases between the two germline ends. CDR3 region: CASSPIDYYGYTF. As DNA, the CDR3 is TGTGCCAGCAGCCCCATAGATTACTATGGCTACACCTTC.

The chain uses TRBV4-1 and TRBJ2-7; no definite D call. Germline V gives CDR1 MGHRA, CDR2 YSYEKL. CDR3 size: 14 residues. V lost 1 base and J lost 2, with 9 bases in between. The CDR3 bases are TGCGCCAGCAGCCAAGGTGAGCTGACCTACGAGCAGTACTTC. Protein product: CASSQGELTYEQYF.